The clone carrying this T cell receptor beta chain appeared once. With 4 bases clipped from V and 8 bases from J, the junction kept 9 bases outside the gene matches. The CDR3 spans 15 residues. Germline V gene lookup returns CDR1 SGHTA and CDR2 FQGNSA. The source of the sample is a study of blood T cell repertoires in COVID-19. Study background: Donors in the United States, Italy and Spain gave samples during acute or convalescent COVID-19. PBMCs, B-cell-depleted T cells, or T cells were the source of the cDNA or gDNA that made up the material.

In the original analysis: Using reference gene primer amplification, nucleated cell counts were estimated. Libraries were prepared by immunoSEQ multiplex PCR; TCRdb keeps only in-frame clonotypes and omits some of them. V and J calls and clone size follow that table, whereas D and trimming were derived from the DNA. The profile covers 150,000 to 200,000 clones, with roughly 87% appearing a single time and less than 6.5% taken by the ten largest. The sequencing sample was made of peripheral blood. The receptor was isolated from a human donor in a cohort sampled during active COVID-19. The V call is TRBV7-2, the J call TRBJ1-2, with TRBD1 identical over 11 bases. The CDR3 region is CASSSMDRGRDGYTF. The CDR3 DNA follows: TGTGCCAGCAGCTCCATGGACAGGGGGCGCGACGGCTACACCTTC.